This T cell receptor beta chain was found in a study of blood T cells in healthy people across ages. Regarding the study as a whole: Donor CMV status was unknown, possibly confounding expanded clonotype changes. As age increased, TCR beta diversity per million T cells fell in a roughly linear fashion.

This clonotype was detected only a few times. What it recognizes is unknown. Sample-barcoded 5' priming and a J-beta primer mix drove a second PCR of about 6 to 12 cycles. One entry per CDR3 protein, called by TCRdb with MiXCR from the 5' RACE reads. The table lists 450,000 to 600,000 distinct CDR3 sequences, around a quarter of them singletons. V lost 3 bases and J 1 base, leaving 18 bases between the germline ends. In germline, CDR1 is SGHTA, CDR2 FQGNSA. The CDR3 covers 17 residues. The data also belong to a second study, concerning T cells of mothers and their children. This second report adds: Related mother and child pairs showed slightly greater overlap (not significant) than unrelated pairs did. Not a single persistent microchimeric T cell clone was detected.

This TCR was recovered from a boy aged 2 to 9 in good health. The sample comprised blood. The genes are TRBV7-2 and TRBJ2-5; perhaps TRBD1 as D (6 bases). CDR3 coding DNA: TGTGCCAGCAGCTTTTACAGGGCCAGAACTCTCCAAGAGACCCAGTACTTC. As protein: CASSFYRARTLQETQYF.